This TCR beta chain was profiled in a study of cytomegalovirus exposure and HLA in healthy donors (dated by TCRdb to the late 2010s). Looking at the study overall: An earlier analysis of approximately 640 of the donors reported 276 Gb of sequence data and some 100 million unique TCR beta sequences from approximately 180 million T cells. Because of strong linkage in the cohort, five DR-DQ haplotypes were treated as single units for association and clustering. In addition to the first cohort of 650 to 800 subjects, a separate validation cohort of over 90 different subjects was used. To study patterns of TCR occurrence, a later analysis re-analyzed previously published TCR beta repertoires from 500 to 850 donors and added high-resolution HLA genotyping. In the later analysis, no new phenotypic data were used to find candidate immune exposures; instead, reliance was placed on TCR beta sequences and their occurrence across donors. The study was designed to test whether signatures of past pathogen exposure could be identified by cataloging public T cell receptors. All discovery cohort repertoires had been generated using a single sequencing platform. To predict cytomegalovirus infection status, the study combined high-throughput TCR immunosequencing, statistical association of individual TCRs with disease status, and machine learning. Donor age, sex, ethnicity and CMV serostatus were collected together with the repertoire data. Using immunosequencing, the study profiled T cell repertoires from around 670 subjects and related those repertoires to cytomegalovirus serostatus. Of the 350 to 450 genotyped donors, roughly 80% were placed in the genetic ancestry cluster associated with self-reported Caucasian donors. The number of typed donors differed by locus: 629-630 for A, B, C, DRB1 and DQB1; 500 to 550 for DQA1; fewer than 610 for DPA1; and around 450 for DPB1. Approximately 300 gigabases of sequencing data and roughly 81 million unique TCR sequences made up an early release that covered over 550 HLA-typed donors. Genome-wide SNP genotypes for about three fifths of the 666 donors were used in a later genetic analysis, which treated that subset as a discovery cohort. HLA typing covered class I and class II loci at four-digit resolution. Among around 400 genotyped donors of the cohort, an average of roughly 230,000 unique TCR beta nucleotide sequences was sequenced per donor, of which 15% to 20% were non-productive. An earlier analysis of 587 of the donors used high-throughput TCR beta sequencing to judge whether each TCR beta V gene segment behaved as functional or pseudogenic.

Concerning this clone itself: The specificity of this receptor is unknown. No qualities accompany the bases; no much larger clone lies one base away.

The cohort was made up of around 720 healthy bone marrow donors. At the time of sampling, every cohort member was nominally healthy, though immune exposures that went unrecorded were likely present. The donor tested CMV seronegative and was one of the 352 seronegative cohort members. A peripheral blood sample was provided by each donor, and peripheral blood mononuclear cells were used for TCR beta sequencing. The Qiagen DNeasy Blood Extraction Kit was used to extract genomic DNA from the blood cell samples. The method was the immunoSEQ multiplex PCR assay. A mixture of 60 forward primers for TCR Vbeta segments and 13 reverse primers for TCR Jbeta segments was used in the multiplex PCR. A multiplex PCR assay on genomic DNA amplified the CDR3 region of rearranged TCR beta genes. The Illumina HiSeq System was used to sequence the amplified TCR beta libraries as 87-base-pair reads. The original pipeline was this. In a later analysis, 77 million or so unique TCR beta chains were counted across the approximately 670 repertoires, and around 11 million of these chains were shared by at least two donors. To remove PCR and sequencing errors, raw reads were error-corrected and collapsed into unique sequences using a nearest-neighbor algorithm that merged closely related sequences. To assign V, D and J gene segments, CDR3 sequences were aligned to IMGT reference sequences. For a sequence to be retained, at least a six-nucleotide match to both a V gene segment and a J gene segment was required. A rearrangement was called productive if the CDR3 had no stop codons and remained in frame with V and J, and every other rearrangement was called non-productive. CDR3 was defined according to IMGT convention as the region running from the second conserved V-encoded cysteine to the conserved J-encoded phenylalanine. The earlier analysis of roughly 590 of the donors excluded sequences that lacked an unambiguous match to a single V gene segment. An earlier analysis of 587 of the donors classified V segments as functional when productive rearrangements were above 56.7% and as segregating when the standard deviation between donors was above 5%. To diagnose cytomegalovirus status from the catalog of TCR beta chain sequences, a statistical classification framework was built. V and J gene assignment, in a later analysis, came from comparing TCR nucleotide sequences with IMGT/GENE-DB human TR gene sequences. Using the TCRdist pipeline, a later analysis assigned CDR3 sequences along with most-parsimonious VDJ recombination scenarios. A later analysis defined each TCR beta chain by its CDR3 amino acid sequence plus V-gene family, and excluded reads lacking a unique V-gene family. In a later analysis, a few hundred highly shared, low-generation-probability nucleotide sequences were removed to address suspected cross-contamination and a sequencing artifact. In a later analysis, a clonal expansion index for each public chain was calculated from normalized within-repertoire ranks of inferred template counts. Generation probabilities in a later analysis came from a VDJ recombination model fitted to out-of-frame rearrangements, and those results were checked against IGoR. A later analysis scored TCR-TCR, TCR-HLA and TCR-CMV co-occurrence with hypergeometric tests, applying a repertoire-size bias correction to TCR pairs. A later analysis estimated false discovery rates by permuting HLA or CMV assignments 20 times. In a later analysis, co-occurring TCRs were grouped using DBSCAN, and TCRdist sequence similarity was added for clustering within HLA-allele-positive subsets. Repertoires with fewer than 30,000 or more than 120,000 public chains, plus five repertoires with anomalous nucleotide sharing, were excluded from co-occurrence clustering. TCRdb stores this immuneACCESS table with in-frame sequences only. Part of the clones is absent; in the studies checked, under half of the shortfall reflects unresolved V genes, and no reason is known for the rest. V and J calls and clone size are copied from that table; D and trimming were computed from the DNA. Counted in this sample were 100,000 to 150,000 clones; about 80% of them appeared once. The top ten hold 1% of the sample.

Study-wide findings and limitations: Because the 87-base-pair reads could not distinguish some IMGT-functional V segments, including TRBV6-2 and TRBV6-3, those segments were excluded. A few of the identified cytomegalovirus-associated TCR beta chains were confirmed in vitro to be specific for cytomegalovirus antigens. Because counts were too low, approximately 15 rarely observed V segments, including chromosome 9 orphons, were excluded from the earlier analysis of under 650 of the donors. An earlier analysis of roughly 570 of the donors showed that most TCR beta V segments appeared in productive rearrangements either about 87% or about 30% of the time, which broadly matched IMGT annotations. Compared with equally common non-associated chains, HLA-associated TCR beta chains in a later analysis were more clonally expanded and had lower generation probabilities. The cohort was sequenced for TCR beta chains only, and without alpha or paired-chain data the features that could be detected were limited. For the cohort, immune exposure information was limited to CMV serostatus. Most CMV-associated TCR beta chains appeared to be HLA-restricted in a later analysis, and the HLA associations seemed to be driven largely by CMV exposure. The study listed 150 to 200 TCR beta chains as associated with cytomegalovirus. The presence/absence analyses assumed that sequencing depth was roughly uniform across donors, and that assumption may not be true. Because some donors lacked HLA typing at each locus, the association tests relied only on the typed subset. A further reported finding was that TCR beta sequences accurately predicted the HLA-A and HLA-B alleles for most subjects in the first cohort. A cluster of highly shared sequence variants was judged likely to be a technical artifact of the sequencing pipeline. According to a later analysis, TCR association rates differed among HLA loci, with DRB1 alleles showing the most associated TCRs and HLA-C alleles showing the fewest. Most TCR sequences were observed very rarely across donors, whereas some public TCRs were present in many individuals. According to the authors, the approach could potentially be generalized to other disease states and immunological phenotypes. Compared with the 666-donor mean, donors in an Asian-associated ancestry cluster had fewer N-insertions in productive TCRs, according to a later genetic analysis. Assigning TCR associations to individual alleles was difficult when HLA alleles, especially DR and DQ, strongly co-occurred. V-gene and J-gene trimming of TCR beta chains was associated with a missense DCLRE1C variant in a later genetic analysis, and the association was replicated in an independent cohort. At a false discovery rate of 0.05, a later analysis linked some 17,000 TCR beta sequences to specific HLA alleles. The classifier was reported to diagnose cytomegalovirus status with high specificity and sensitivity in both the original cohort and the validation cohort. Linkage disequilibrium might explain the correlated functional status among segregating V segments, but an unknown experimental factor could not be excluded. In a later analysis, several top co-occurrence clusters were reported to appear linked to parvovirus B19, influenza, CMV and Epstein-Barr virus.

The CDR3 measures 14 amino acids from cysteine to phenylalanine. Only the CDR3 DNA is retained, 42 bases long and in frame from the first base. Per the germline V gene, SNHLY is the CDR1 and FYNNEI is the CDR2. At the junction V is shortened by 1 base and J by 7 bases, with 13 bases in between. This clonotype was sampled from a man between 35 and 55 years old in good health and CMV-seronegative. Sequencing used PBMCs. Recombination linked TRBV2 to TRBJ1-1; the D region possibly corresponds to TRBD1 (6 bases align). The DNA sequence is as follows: TGTGCCAGCAGTGAAGGGGGGGGAGGGGGTGAAGCTTTCTTT. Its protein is CASSEGGGGGEAFF. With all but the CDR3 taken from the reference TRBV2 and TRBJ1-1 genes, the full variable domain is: EPEVTQTPSHQVTQMGQEVILRCVPISNHLYFYWYRQILGQKVEFLVSFYNNEISEKSEIFDDQFSVERPDGSNFTLKIRSTKLEDSAMYFCASSEGGGGGEAFFGQGTRLTVV.